What follows are 9 T cell receptor beta chains derived from one specimen sequenced in a study of cytomegalovirus exposure and HLA in healthy donors. The study ran its PCR with 60 Vbeta and 13 Jbeta primers. Profiling relied on immunoSEQ multiplex PCR, and the TCRdb table lists in-frame clones only, not all of them. The sample has approximately 210,000 clones, 60% to 85% seen once. The sample was PBMCs. All receptors come from a woman aged 40-49 years in good health and CMV-seronegative.

The chain joins TRBV6-5 to TRBJ2-2; D possibly corresponds to TRBD1 (6 bases). V was shortened by 5 bases and J by 4 bases, with 14 bases between the two germline ends. This CDR3 is 15 amino acids long. Germline-derived CDR1 and CDR2 are MNHEY and SVGAGI. DNA of the CDR3: TGTGCCAGCAGTCACACGGTGACAGGCACCGGGGAGCTGTTTTTT. The encoded protein is CASSHTVTGTGELFF.

This rearrangement joins TRBV18 to TRBJ1-5; D ambiguous. Trimming left V 3 bases short and J 4 bases short, with 7 bases between. The CDR3 is 13 residues long. Looked up from germline, CDR1 is KGHSH and CDR2 is LQKENI. CDR3 sequence reads: CASSPSLNQPQHF. Written as DNA, the CDR3 is TGTGCCAGCTCACCGTCCTTAAATCAGCCCCAGCATTTT.

The V call is TRBV7-8, the J call TRBJ2-1, with 7 bases identical to TRBD2. Per the germline V gene, CDR1 is SGHVS and CDR2 is FQNEAQ. The ends lost 0 bases at V and 3 bases at J; junction bases unmatched: 8. The CDR3 has 17 residues. The DNA for the CDR3 is TGTGCCAGCAGCTTAGCCGTCGGCGGGAGATACTACAATGAGCAGTTCTTC. It specifies CASSLAVGGRYYNEQFF.

With regard to this clone: One junction end disagrees with the germline gene, perhaps due to a read error. CDR3 DNA sequence: TGTGCTAGCAGCTTGGGAGGAATAAGTCTCGGGGAGACCCAGTACTTC. This gives the protein CASSLGGISLGETQYF. The rearrangement joins TRBV7-7 to TRBJ2-5; a possible D gene is TRBD2 (6 bases). Germline-derived CDR1 and CDR2 are SSHAT and FNYEAQ (reference sequence). The CDR3 extends over 16 amino acids.

The table lists this clone with a count of one. This chain connects TRBV15 to TRBJ1-3, with D hard to call. V gave up 8 bases and J gave up 4 bases, with 12 bases separating them. Per the germline V gene, CDR1 is LNHNV and CDR2 is YYDKDF (reference sequence). This CDR3 has 13 amino acids. This CDR3 reads CATARPGGNTIYF. The CDR3 DNA sequence: TGTGCCACCGCCAGACCGGGGGGAAACACCATATATTTT. Full variable domain (remainder filled in from reference TRBV15 and TRBJ1-3): DAMVIQNPRYQVTQFGKPVTLSCSQTLNHNVMYWYQQKSSQAPKLLFHYYDKDFNNEADTPDNFQSRRPNTSFCFLDIRSPGLGDTAMYLCATARPGGNTIYFGEGSWLTVV.

This sequence joins TRBV7-9 and TRBJ2-3; 11 nucleotides align to TRBD2. The CDR3 totals 18 residues. J gave up 0 bases and V 9 bases, and 14 bases lay outside the gene matches. Per the germline V gene, CDR1 is SEHNR and CDR2 is FQNEAQ (reference sequence). CDR3 in DNA: TGTGCCAGTACCCCCGGAGCTAGCGGGAGGCTGAGCACAGATACGCAGTATTTT. Encoded protein: CASTPGASGRLSTDTQYF.

This sequence joins TRBV14 and TRBJ2-7, with TRBD2 identical over 13 bases. The trim removed 6 bases at V and 4 bases at J, leaving 3 bases unmatched. This CDR3 is 14 amino acids long. Germline V gives CDR1 SGHDN, CDR2 FVKESK. CDR3 sequence reads: CASSQGLAGYEQYF. As DNA, the CDR3 is TGTGCCAGCAGTCAGGGACTAGCGGGATACGAGCAGTACTTC.

The chain couples TRBV19 to TRBJ2-3; TRBD1 matches 9 bases. The CDR3 totals 17 residues. V lost 3 bases, J lost 3 bases, and 10 bases stayed unmatched. The germline CDR1 and CDR2 sequences are LNHDA and SQIVND (reference sequence). CDR3 coding DNA: TGTGCCAGTAGTATGACTCGGGACAGGGAAGGAACAGATACGCAGTATTTT. The encoded protein is CASSMTRDREGTDTQYF.

J is TRBJ1-5 and V is TRBV18; tentatively, D is TRBD1 (6 bases). This CDR3 comprises 14 residues. With 6 bases removed from V and 0 bases from J, the gap between germline ends came to 9 bases. Germline V gene lookup returns CDR1 KGHSH and CDR2 LQKENI. CDR3 coding DNA: TGTGCCAGCTCCCGGGACATTAGCAATCAGCCCCAGCATTTT. This gives the protein CASSRDISNQPQHF.